The clone carrying this TCR beta chain was seen a handful of times. Antigen specificity is unknown. Sequencing was performed with immunoSEQ multiplex PCR; in TCRdb, only in-frame clones are kept and a portion is missing. The repertoire has 100,000 to 150,000 clones, roughly nine tenths of them found once; the top ten carry 2%. This entry comes from a study of cytomegalovirus exposure and HLA in healthy donors. Study-wide results and caveats: Many donors carried some public TCRs, although rarity characterized most TCR sequences. The study put 150 or so TCR beta chains on its list as cytomegalovirus-associated. The authors confirmed in vitro that a few CMV-associated chains were specific for CMV antigens.

The CDR3 contains 15 residues. Germline V gene sequence: CDR1 MNHEY, CDR2 SMNVEV (reference sequence). V dropped 6 bases and J dropped 5; count of bases not matched to a gene: 9. The rearrangement links TRBV27 to TRBJ2-7; 11 nucleotides match TRBD1. The sequenced sample consisted of PBMCs. This clonotype originated in a woman aged 18-29 years in good health and CMV-seronegative. The CDR3 spells CASSPGTGGFHEQYF. In DNA form, the CDR3 reads TGTGCCAGCAGCCCTGGGACAGGGGGATTCCACGAGCAGTACTTC.